This is a list of T cell receptor beta chains from one sample in a study of T cells expressing NK-cell markers. Reprocessing the 5' RACE reads, TCRdb reports a single entry for every CDR3 protein and omits DNA. The sample has fewer than 550,000 distinct CDR3 sequences. Sequenced sample: blood T cells: a sorted CD56 or NKG2C T cell subset, CD4+ or CD8+ T cells, or bulk PBMC T cells (not recorded which). The receptors stem from a woman aged 50 to 60 in good health. Both conserved end residues are part of each CDR3.

v_gene,j_gene,CDR3aa
TRBV6-1,TRBJ2-3,CASSDRLATQYF
TRBV10-3,TRBJ2-7,CAISESFRGSEQYF
TRBV9,TRBJ2-7,CASSVEQGGEQYF
TRBV14,TRBJ2-2,CASSQDETSANTGELFF
TRBV7-6,TRBJ1-3,CASSLAQAGSGNTIYF
TRBV6-1,TRBJ1-2,CASATGETGYTF
TRBV12-3/TRBV12-4,TRBJ1-5,CASSPTGGSNQPQHF
TRBV18,TRBJ1-2,CASSLSRTTNYGYTF
TRBV5-1,TRBJ2-1,CASSLGMTSGSLDEQFF
TRBV20-1,TRBJ2-5,CSARGEREWQETQYF
TRBV5-1,TRBJ2-5,CASRVPGGGQETQYF
TRBV12-3/TRBV12-4,TRBJ2-1,CASRLGTGGSKGATNEQFF
TRBV11-2,TRBJ2-2,CASSLRRVNTGELFF
TRBV5-1,TRBJ1-6,CASRGTGPDNSPLHF
TRBV2,TRBJ1-2,CASSVDKSYGYTF
TRBV5-1,TRBJ2-2,CASRPLSGGGELFF
TRBV5-1,TRBJ2-1,CASSGPYSRQQFF
TRBV25-1,TRBJ1-1,CASTLGGRYTEAFF
TRBV18,TRBJ2-7,CASSPRQDYEQYF
TRBV6-1,TRBJ2-2,CARARDHNTGELFF
TRBV5-6,TRBJ1-5,CASSLGGPGKEPQHF
TRBV5-4,TRBJ2-7,CASSPGRGGSSGEQYF
TRBV30,TRBJ2-7,CAWGLAFSYEQYF
TRBV6-2/TRBV6-3,TRBJ2-1,CASRRDSAYNEQFF
TRBV5-1,TRBJ2-7,CASSLAPGTGAYEQYF
TRBV28,TRBJ2-5,CASSLHQGGQETQYF
TRBV6-1,TRBJ2-7,CASSREVTVGSYEQYF
TRBV12-3/TRBV12-4,TRBJ2-3,CASRRTTGDTQYF
TRBV25-1,TRBJ2-1,CASSWGGGRGNFF
TRBV12-3/TRBV12-4,TRBJ1-1,CASRITGGVPTEAFF
TRBV24-1,TRBJ2-3,CATSTLDRAYF
TRBV2,TRBJ2-3,CASSASGKAYF
TRBV28,TRBJ2-2,CATQKIDRSDGELFF